The T cell receptor (beta chain) under discussion was sequenced for a study of cytomegalovirus exposure and HLA in healthy donors. From germline, CDR1 is SGHTA and CDR2 FQGNSA. There are 13 residues in the CDR3. V was cut by 3 bases and J by 4 bases, with 7 bases left in between. The PCR employed 60 Vbeta primers together with 13 Jbeta primers. Clones were read by immunoSEQ multiplex PCR, and TCRdb kept only the in-frame ones, dropping some. The sample carries roughly 170,000 clones, about 80% recorded once. Findings of the study overall: Information on immune exposure was restricted to one variable (CMV serostatus).

As for this clone: Its target is unknown.

The sequence was collected from a woman in her 30s in good health and CMV-seronegative. Sequenced input: PBMCs. This chain uses TRBV7-2 with TRBJ2-1, with a possible D match to TRBD1 (5 bases). CDR3: CASSFRQYNEQFF. Written as DNA, the CDR3 is TGTGCCAGCAGCTTCCGACAGTACAATGAGCAGTTCTTC.